The TCR beta chain under discussion was sequenced for a study of OX40 agonist ivuxolimab in advanced cancers. Study-level findings and limits: Fewer expanded clones were found on average in CD4+ than in CD8+ T cells. CD4+ and CD8+ T cells in blood underwent clonal expansion by week 6 at 0.1 to 3.0 mg/kg.

Cycle 7 day 1, cycle 4 day 1, and baseline were the timepoints at which blood was sampled. Profiling relied on immunoSEQ multiplex PCR, and the TCRdb table lists in-frame clones only, not all of them. The data contain around 31,000 clones, 80% to 90% of them singletons. The germline V and J ends were trimmed by 5 bases and 9 bases, with 20 bases remaining between them. Germline CDR1 reads MDHEN; CDR2 reads SYDVKM. The CDR3 sequence is 15 residues long. On this clone: The antigen remains unidentified.

The sequence was obtained from an adult with an advanced solid tumor such as melanoma, head and neck, liver or kidney cancer. The gene calls are TRBV28 and TRBJ2-1, with D possibly matching TRBD2 (6 bases). This material consisted of CD4+ or CD8+ T cells sorted from blood, taken in a trial of the OX40 agonist ivuxolimab. This CDR3 is CASSPAGIRPREQFF. CDR3 sequence (DNA): TGTGCCAGCAGTCCGGCGGGGATCAGACCCCGTGAGCAGTTCTTC.